Below are 13 T cell receptor beta chains sequenced from a single sample in a study of patients and donors after allogeneic stem cell transplantation. One entry per CDR3 protein, called by TCRdb with MiXCR from the RT-PCR reads. The table includes tens of thousands of distinct CDR3 sequences, around 7% detected once. Sequenced sample: blood, either unsorted or a sorted T cell fraction (not recorded which). The receptor source for this set is a human donor who was either an allogeneic HSCT recipient or a stem cell or donor lymphocyte infusion donor (not recorded which). It is not recorded whose cells these are; they may come from a transplant donor.

Ten or more counts support this clonotype. The genes are TRBV12-3 or TRBV12-4 and TRBJ1-3; no clear D gene. CDR3 length equals 19 residues. Trimming pared 3 bases from V and 0 bases from J, leaving 21 bases between. The CDR3 is CASSFALWTVPGSGNTIYF. As DNA, the CDR3 is TGTGCCAGCAGTTTTGCGCTGTGGACCGTCCCCGGCTCTGGAAACACCATATATTTT.

V gene TRBV18 combines with J gene TRBJ2-7; 8 bases map to TRBD1. The CDR3 contains 15 residues. Germline trimming cut 2 bases from V and 4 bases from J; bases unmatched to any gene: 7. Germline lookup yields CDR1 KGHSH and CDR2 LQKENI. CDR3 coding DNA: TGTGCCAGCTCACCAGGCGCAGGGGGCAAGTACGAGCAGTACTTC. Translated: CASSPGAGGKYEQYF.

This clonotype has a count of ten or more. The J gene is TRBJ1-5, the V gene TRBV20-1; TRBD1 might be the D (5 bases). There are 15 residues in the CDR3. Trimming removed 5 bases at V and 5 bases at J, with 19 bases between. The germline CDR1 and CDR2 sequences are DFQATT and SNEGSKA (reference sequence). As DNA, the CDR3 is TGCAGTGCTTTCTCCGGGACTGGGTACCATCAGCCCCAGCATTTT. This translates into CSAFSGTGYHQPQHF.

This clonotype was counted only a few times. The chain links TRBV7-2 to TRBJ1-4; 7 bases map to TRBD1. With 5 bases clipped from V and 7 bases from J, the junction kept 10 bases outside the gene matches. Germline V gives CDR1 SGHTA, CDR2 FQGNSA. The CDR3 is made up of 15 amino acids. DNA of the CDR3: TGTGCCAGCAGCCTGACAGGGCTTAGTATTGAAAAACTGTTTTTT. Protein: CASSLTGLSIEKLFF. Drawing the rest from reference TRBV7-2 and TRBJ1-4, the complete variable domain is GAGVSQSPSNKVTEKGKDVELRCDPISGHTALYWYRQSLGQGLEFLIYFQGNSAPDKSGLPSDRFSAERTGGSVSTLTIQRTQQEDSAVYLCASSLTGLSIEKLFFGSGTQLSVL.

By proportion, this clonotype is medium-sized. This chain joins TRBV5-6 and TRBJ2-1; no clear D. This CDR3 spans 18 amino acids. V lost 3 bases, J lost 0 bases, and 19 bases lay in between. Germline CDR1 is SGHDT and CDR2 is YYEEEE. CDR3 bases: TGTGCCAGCAGCTCTCTAAGGCTTGACTTGAGCTCCTACAATGAGCAGTTCTTC. As protein: CASSSLRLDLSSYNEQFF.

This clonotype was detected many times. This chain joins TRBV28 and TRBJ2-7; TRBD1 might be the D (6 bases). The CDR3 runs 14 residues. Per the germline V gene, CDR1 is MDHEN and CDR2 is SYDVKM. V was shortened by 5 bases and J by 3 bases, with 14 bases between the two germline ends. The CDR3 nucleotides read TGTGCCAGCAGTGAGTTTAGGGGGATCTACGAGCAGTACTTC. It specifies CASSEFRGIYEQYF.

This clonotype was recorded a few times. V usage is TRBV7-9 and J usage is TRBJ2-3; a possible D gene is TRBD1 (5 bases). Germline values: CDR1 SEHNR, CDR2 FQNEAQ (reference sequence). The CDR3 length is 16 residues. Trimming pared 4 bases from V and 3 bases from J, leaving 17 bases between. In nucleotides, the CDR3 is TGTGCCAGCAGCTCTGTTCGCACAGGCAAGACAGATACGCAGTATTTT. It translates to CASSSVRTGKTDTQYF.

This clonotype was seen many times. The V call is TRBV19, the J call TRBJ1-2; TRBD1 matches at 7 bases. CDR1 is LNHDA, CDR2 SQIVND, per germline (reference sequence). There are 14 residues in the CDR3. The V segment lost 7 bases and the J segment 0 bases; nucleotides outside the gene matches: 5. CDR3 residues: CASIPGGTNYGYTF. The CDR3 region has the DNA TGTGCCAGTATCCCAGGGGGGACTAACTATGGCTACACCTTC. The full variable domain, its missing parts supplied by reference TRBV19 and TRBJ1-2, is DGGITQSPKYLFRKEGQNVTLSCEQNLNHDAMYWYRQDPGQGLRLIYYSQIVNDFQKGDIAEGYSVSREKKESFPLTVTSAQKNPTAFYLCASIPGGTNYGYTFGSGTRLTVV.

This clonotype turned up a few times. The V and J genes are TRBV7-3 and TRBJ2-1; D may be TRBD1 or TRBD2 (6 bases each). The V gene lost 5 bases and the J gene lost 4 bases, with 12 bases spanning the gap. The CDR3 covers 14 residues. Germline CDR1 reads SGHTA; CDR2 reads FQGTGA. The CDR3 DNA is TGTGCCAGCAGCCCCGGAGGGGGATACAATGAGCAGTTCTTC. It specifies CASSPGGGYNEQFF.

V usage is TRBV6-1 and J usage is TRBJ2-1; D unresolved. This CDR3 is 12 amino acids long. Germline V gene data show CDR1 as MNHNS and CDR2 as SASEGT. Trimming removed 5 bases at V and 10 bases at J, with 12 bases between. CDR3 in DNA: TGTGCCAGCAGTCAGCTTGGAGTGGAGCAGTTCTTC. This gives the protein CASSQLGVEQFF.

Many counts were recorded for this clonotype. This chain connects TRBV15 to TRBJ2-7, with no clear D. Germline CDR1 LNHNV, CDR2 YYDKDF (reference sequence). The CDR3 contains 14 residues. Trimming pared 2 bases from V and 2 bases from J, leaving 10 bases between. CDR3 sequence: CATSRHRGAYEQYF. CDR3 DNA sequence: TGTGCCACCAGCAGACACCGAGGCGCCTACGAGCAGTACTTC.

This clonotype was observed many times. The rearrangement links TRBV5-1 to TRBJ1-2; D might be TRBD1 (6 bases). The CDR3 loop spans 14 amino acids. Germline V gene data show CDR1 as SGHRS and CDR2 as YFSETQ. V dropped 4 bases and J dropped 5 bases, with 15 bases sitting between them. CDR3 nucleotides: TGCGCCAGCAGCGCCTCTGGGCAGGGGTATGGCTACACCTTC. It yields the protein CASSASGQGYGYTF. The whole variable domain, filled in from reference TRBV5-1 and TRBJ1-2, reads KAGVTQTPRYLIKTRGQQVTLSCSPISGHRSVSWYQQTPGQGLQFLFEYFSETQRNKGNFPGRFSGRQFSNSRSEMNVSTLELGDSALYLCASSASGQGYGYTFGSGTRLTVV.

This clonotype was seen ten or more times. The chain couples TRBV28 to TRBJ2-4; D might be TRBD1 (6 bases). This CDR3 comprises 13 residues. Germline loops: CDR1 MDHEN, CDR2 SYDVKM. V shed 2 bases and J shed 9 bases, with 11 bases lying between them. The CDR3: CASSLRGSTIQYF. The CDR3 coding sequence is TGTGCCAGCAGTTTAAGGGGGTCAACCATTCAGTACTTC. Based on the CDR3 plus reference TRBV28 and TRBJ2-4, the full variable domain is DVKVTQSSRYLVKRTGEKVFLECVQDMDHENMFWYRQDPGLGLRLIYFSYDVKMKEKGDIPEGYSVSREKKERFSLILESASTNQTSMYLCASSLRGSTIQYFGAGTRLSVL.